This T cell receptor (beta chain) emerged from a study of OX40 agonist ivuxolimab in advanced cancers. Study observations and caveats: At doses 0.1 to 3.0 mg/kg, CD4+ and CD8+ clones expanded. Fewer expanded clones were found on average in CD4+ than in CD8+ T cells.

This CDR3 has 14 amino acids. V was cut by 5 bases and J by 5 bases, with 15 bases left in between. Germline CDR1 and CDR2: SEHNR and FQNEAQ (reference sequence). The protocol was immunoSEQ multiplex PCR, while the TCRdb copy is restricted to in-frame clones and leaves out a portion. The sample lists 15,000 to 20,000 clones, over 70% occurring once. Exclusion of a patient followed from autoimmune disease history or systemic immunosuppression. On this clone itself: Its antigen is unidentified.

The sequence derives from an adult with an advanced solid tumor such as melanoma, head and neck, liver or kidney cancer. Sequences were derived from CD4+ or CD8+ T cells sorted from blood, sampled in a trial of the OX40 agonist ivuxolimab. The V gene is TRBV7-9, the J gene TRBJ2-5; D perhaps matches TRBD2 (6 bases). CDR3 loop: CASSQTRPGETQYF. The DNA of the CDR3 is TGTGCCAGCAGCCAGACTAGGCCGGGGGAGACCCAGTACTTC.